The present TCR beta chain was sequenced within a study of identifying expanded T cells in peripheral blood. During the collection period, no donor immune events like infections were recorded. Points on this clone: One junction end does not reproduce the germline sequence, and a read error may be involved.

The assay was immunoSEQ multiplex PCR, and TCRdb's table has in-frame clones only and misses some. The repertoire has tens of thousands of clones, roughly 84% of them found once; the top ten carry around 4.3%. Germline CDR1 reads MNHEY; CDR2 reads SVGAGI. This CDR3 region has 14 residues. Sequencing used blood. V usage is TRBV6-5 and J usage is TRBJ1-4; possible D gene TRBD1, 5 bases. The TCR comes from a person aged 18-69 years in good health. DNA of the CDR3: TGTGCCAGCAGTTACAGGGGCCCTAAAGAAAAACTGTTTTTT. This codes for CASSYRGPKEKLFF.